This TCR beta chain appears in the sequencing data of a study of cytomegalovirus exposure and HLA in healthy donors. Overall study findings and caveats: Altogether, 170 or so TCR beta chains were recorded as cytomegalovirus-associated. According to reports, the classifier identified cytomegalovirus status with high specificity and sensitivity. Sequencing depth roughly uniform across donors was assumed in presence/absence analyses.

A remark on this clone: The antigen is undetermined.

Germline CDR1 is SGHRS and CDR2 is YFSETQ. This CDR3 contains 18 residues. The PCR contained 60 Vbeta and 13 Jbeta primers. Sequencing used immunoSEQ multiplex PCR; TCRdb keeps in-frame clones, though not all of them. The table has over 200,000 clones, over 80% seen once. This rearrangement joins TRBV5-1 to TRBJ2-5; TRBD2 agrees at 10 bases. The J call may be incorrect, as the DNA end agrees better with TRBJ2-7. The sequenced sample was PBMCs. This TCR was recovered from a woman aged 40 to 50 in good health and CMV-seropositive. The CDR3 sequence is CASSFKMPGLAESYEQYF. As DNA, the CDR3 is TGCGCCAGCAGCTTTAAGATGCCAGGACTAGCGGAGTCCTACGAGCAGTACTTC.